This entry concerns a single TCR beta chain. Being one base from a much bigger clone, this may be a read error. This is likely a read error, given that the CDR3 carries no conserved phenylalanine or tryptophan at its end. This sample is part of a study of breast tumors, draining lymph nodes, adjacent tissues. V dropped 3 bases and J dropped 2 bases, with 4 bases sitting between them. The CDR3 runs 12 residues. TCRdb analysed the multiplex PCR reads with MiXCR anew, one entry per CDR3 protein. Of 75,000 to 100,000 distinct CDR3 sequences listed, roughly 19% are singletons. Samples came from axillary lymph nodes draining the breast cancer.

This receptor was obtained from a female donor with breast cancer. Some clones in this sample may be carry-over from other donors' samples. The chain joins TRBV12-3 or TRBV12-4 to TRBJ1-2; D not resolved. Sequencing was performed on axillary lymph node tissue. This CDR3 is CASSFLNYGYTS. The CDR3, as DNA: TGTGCCAGCAGTTTTCTCAACTATGGCTACACCTCC.